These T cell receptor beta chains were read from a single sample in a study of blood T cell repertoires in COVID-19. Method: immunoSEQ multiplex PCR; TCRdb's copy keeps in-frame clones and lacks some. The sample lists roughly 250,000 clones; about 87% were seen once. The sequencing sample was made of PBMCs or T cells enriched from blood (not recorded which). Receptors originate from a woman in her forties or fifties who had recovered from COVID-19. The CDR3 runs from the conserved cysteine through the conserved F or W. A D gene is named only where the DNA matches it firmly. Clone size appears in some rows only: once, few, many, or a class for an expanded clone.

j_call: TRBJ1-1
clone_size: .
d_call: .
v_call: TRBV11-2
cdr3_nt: TGTGCCAGCAGCTTAGTGACAGGAAAGGGGCAAGCTTTCTTT
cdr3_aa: CASSLVTGKGQAFF

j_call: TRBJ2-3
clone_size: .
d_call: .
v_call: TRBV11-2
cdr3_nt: TGTGCCAGCAGCTCTACAATTAGCGTTAGCACAGATACGCAGTATTTT
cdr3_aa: CASSSTISVSTDTQYF

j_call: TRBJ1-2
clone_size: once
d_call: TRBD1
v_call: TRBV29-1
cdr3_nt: TGCAGCGCCCACAGGGGGCAGTATTATGGCTACACCTTC
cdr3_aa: CSAHRGQYYGYTF

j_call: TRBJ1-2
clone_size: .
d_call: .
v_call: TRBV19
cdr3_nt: TGTGCCAGTAGTTCCGGTAGGGAGTATGGCTACACCTTC
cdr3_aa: CASSSGREYGYTF

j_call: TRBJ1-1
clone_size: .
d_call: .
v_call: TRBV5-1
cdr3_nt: TGCGCCAGCAGCACTTACGGAGTGAACACTGAAGCTTTCTTT
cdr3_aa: CASSTYGVNTEAFF

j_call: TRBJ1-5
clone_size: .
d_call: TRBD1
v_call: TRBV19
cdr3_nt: TGTGCCAGTAGGGCCGGGACAGGGGCCCTTAGCAATCAGCCCCAGCATTTT
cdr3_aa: CASRAGTGALSNQPQHF

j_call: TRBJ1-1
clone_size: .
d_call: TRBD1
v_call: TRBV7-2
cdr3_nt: TGTGCCAGCAGCCCCAGGGGGCGGTCTGGCACTGAAGCTTTCTTT
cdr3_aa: CASSPRGRSGTEAFF

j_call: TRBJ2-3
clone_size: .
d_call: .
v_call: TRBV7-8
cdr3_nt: TGTGCCAGCAGTGTACCGGGACACCAGCGCAAAGATACGCAGTATTTT
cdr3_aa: CASSVPGHQRKDTQYF

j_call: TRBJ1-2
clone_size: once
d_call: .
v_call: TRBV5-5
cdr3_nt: TGTGCCAGCAGCCTCGACATAAACTATGGCTACACCTTC
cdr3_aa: CASSLDINYGYTF

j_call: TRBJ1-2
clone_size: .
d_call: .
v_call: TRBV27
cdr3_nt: TGTGCCAGCAGTTTATCCGGACAGACTAACTATGGCTACACCTTC
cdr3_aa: CASSLSGQTNYGYTF

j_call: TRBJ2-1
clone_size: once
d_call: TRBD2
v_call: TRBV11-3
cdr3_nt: TGTGCCAGCAGCCCCGGTGCCGGGAGGAGCTCCTACAATGAGCAGTTCTTC
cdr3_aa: CASSPGAGRSSYNEQFF

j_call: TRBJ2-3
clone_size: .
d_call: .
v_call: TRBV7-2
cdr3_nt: TGTGCCAGCAGCTTAGTCCGGGGGTACACAGATACGCAGTATTTT
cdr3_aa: CASSLVRGYTDTQYF

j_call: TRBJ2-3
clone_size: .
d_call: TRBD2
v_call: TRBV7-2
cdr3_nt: TGTGCCAGCAGCCTAGCGGGCACATCAGCGGGGAATACGCAGTATTTT
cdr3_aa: CASSLAGTSAGNTQYF

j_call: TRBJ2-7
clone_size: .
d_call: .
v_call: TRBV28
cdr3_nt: TGTGCCAGCAGTTCTCGCGTCGGGGAGCAGTACTTC
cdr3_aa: CASSSRVGEQYF

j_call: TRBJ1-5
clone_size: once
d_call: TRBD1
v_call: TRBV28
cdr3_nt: TGTGCCAGCAGTTTGCCCCGGGCCAACAGGGGTCAGCCCCAGCATTTT
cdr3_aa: CASSLPRANRGQPQHF

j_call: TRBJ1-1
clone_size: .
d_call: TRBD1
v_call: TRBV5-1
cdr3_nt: TGCGCCAGCAGCTGGGTCGGACAGGGCACCGAAGCTTTCTTT
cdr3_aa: CASSWVGQGTEAFF

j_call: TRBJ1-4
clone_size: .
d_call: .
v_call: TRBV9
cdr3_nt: TGTGCCAGCCAGCGCAGGGCGGAAGAAAAACTGTTTTTT
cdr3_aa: CASQRRAEEKLFF

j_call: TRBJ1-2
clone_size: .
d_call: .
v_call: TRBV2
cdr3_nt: TGTGCCAGCCAGACAGCTAACTATGGCTACACCTTC
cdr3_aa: CASQTANYGYTF

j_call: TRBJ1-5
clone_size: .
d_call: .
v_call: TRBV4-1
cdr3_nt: TGCGCCAGCAGCCAAGGCCCCTTGGGGGGGGGCAGTCAGCCCCAGCATTTT
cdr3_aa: CASSQGPLGGGSQPQHF

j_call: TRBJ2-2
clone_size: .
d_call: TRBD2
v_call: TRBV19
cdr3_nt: TGTGCCAGTACGTCTAGCGGGAAAGTCGGGGAGCTGTTTTTT
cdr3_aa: CASTSSGKVGELFF

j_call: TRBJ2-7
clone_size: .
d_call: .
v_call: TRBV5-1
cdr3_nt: TGCGCCAGCAGCTTACAGGGCTACGAGCAGTACTTC
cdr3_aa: CASSLQGYEQYF

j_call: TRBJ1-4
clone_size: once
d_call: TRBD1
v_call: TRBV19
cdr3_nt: TGTGCCAGTAGACCCAGGGGGAGAGCTAAGGATGAAAAACTGTTTTTT
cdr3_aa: CASRPRGRAKDEKLFF

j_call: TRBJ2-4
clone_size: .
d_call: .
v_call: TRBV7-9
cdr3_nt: TGTGCCAGCAGCTTTGGCCTGATGAAAAACATTCAGTACTTC
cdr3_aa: CASSFGLMKNIQYF

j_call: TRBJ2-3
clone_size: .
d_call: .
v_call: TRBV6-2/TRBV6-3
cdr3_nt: TGTGCCAGCAGTTACTTCGACAGAAGCACAGATACGCAGTATTTT
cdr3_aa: CASSYFDRSTDTQYF

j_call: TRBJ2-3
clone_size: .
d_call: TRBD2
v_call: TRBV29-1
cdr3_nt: TGCAGCGTTGAAATGTTAGCGGGAGGGAAGGCAGATACGCAGTATTTT
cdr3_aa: CSVEMLAGGKADTQYF

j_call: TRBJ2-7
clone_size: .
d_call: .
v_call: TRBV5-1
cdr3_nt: TGCGCCAGCAGCTTGCAGGCCGGATTTGCTTACGAGCAGTACTTC
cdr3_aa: CASSLQAGFAYEQYF

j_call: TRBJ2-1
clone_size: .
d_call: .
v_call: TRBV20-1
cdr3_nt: TGCAGTGCGGAAACAGGTGGTGAGCAGTTCTTC
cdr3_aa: CSAETGGEQFF

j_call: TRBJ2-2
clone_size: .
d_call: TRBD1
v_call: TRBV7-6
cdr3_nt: TGTGCCAGCAGCTCCGGACAGGGGGCGCGGTCCGGGGAGCTGTTTTTT
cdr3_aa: CASSSGQGARSGELFF

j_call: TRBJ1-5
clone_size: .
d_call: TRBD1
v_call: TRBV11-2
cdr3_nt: TGTGCCAGCAGCTTAGGGACAGGGAGGGGTCAGCCCCAGCATTTT
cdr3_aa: CASSLGTGRGQPQHF

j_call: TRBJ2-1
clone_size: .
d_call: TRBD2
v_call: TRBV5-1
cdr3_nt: TGCGCCAGCAGCCCCGGGGGAGCGGGGCTCCACAATGAGCAGTTCTTC
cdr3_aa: CASSPGGAGLHNEQFF

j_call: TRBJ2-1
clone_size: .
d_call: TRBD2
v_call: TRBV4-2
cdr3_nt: TGTGCCAGCAGCCAGACTAGCGGGAGAACGAATGAGCAGTTCTTC
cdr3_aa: CASSQTSGRTNEQFF

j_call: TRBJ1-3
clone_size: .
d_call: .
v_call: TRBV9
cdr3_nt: TGTGCCAGCAGCGTAGGGGGCAACTCTGGAAACACCATATATTTT
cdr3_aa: CASSVGGNSGNTIYF

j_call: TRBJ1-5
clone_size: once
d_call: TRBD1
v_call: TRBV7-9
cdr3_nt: TGTGCCAGCAGCATTGGGACAGGGAAGAATCAGCCCCAGCATTTT
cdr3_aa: CASSIGTGKNQPQHF

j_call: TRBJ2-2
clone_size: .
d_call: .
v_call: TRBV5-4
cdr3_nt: TGTGCCAGCAGTGTGGAGGGGCTCACCGGGGAGCTGTTTTTT
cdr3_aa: CASSVEGLTGELFF

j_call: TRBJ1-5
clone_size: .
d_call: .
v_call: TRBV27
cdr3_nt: TGTGCCACCAGTGGCGGGGCCCGGGAAAGCAATCAGCCCCAGCATTTT
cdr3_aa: CATSGGARESNQPQHF

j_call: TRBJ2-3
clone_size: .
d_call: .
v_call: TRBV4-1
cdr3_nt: TGCGCCAGCAGCCAAGATCGGGGGAGAGGTACGCAGTATTTT
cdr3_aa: CASSQDRGRGTQYF

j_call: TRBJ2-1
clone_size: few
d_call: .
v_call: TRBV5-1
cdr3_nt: TGCGCCAGCAGCTTGGCGCTAGGCAGGGTTTCTACCAACAATGAGCAGTTCTTC
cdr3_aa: CASSLALGRVSTNNEQFF

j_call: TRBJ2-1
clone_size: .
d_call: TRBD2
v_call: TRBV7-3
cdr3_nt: TGTGCCAGCAGCCCCCGGACTAGCGGGAGAGGGGCCGAGCAGTTCTTC
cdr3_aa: CASSPRTSGRGAEQFF

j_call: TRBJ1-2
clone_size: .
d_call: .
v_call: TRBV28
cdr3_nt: TGTGCCAGCAGTTTCTTAGCGCCCGCGGCGGGCTACACCTTC
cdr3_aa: CASSFLAPAAGYTF

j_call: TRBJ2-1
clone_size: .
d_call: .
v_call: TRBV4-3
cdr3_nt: TGCGCCAGCAGCCAGGTAGACTACAATGAGCAGTTCTTC
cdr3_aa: CASSQVDYNEQFF

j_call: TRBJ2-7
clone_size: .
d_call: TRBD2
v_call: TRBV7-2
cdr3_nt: TGTGCCAGCAGCTTTCTAGCGGGAGAAATGTACGAGCAGTACTTC
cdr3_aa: CASSFLAGEMYEQYF

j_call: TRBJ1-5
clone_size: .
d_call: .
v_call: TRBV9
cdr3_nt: TGTGCCAGCAGCCCGAGGATGAGCAATCAGCCCCAGCATTTT
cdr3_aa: CASSPRMSNQPQHF

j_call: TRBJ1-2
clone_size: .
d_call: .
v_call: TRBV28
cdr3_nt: TGTGCCAGCGTAGGACTGTTCTATGGCTACACCTTC
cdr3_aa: CASVGLFYGYTF

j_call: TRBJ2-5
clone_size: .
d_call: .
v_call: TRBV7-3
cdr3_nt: TGTGCCAGCAGCATGACAGGTTCTGTGGAGACCCAGTACTTC
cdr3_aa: CASSMTGSVETQYF

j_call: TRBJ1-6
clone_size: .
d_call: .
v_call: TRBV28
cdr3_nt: TGTGCCAGCAGTTTTAAGGGTCGGGTGGGGCTAACGGATTCACCCCTCCACTTT
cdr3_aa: CASSFKGRVGLTDSPLHF

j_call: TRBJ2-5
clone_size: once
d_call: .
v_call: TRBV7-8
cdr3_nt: TGTGCCAGCAGCTACGTTGGGAGGGAGACCCAGTACTTC
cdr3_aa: CASSYVGRETQYF

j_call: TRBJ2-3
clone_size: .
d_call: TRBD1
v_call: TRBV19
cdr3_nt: TGTGCCAGCCGGGACAGGGGGGATACGCAGTATTTT
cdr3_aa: CASRDRGDTQYF

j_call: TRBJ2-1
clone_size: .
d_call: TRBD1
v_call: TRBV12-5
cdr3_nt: TGTGCTAGTGGCTCGGGACAGGGTAGTAGCAATGAGCAGTTCTTC
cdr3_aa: CASGSGQGSSNEQFF

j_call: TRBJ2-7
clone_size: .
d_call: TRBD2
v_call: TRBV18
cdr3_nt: TGTGCCAGCTCACCAGCGCCTAGCGGGGACTACGAGCAGTACTTC
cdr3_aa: CASSPAPSGDYEQYF

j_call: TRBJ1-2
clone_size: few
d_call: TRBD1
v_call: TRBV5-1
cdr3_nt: TGCGCCAGCAGCATCGGACAGGGGGGTCTGGGCTACACCTTC
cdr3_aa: CASSIGQGGLGYTF

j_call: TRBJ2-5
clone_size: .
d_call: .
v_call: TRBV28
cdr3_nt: TGTGCCAGCAGTTTACAGGCTCCGTACCAAGAGACCCAGTACTTC
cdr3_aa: CASSLQAPYQETQYF

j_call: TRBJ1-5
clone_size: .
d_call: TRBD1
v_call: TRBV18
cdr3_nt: TGTGCCAGCTCACCCAGACAGGGGGAGGGCAATCAGCCCCAGCATTTT
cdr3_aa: CASSPRQGEGNQPQHF

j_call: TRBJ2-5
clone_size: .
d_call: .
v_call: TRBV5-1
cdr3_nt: TGCGCCAGCAGCTTGGACGGGTACCAAGAGACCCAGTACTTC
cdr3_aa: CASSLDGYQETQYF

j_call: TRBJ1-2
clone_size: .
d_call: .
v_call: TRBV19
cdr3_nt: TGTGCCAGTAGTATACGCCCGGAGGCAAGTTATGGCTACACCTTC
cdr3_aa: CASSIRPEASYGYTF

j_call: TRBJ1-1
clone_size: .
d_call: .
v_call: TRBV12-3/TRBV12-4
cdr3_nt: TGTGCCAGCAGTTACAGGGAGAACACTGAAGCTTTCTTT
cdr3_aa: CASSYRENTEAFF

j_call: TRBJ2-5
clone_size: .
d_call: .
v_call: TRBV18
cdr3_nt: TGTGCCAGCTCACCACCGCGGGGCCAAGAGACCCAGTACTTC
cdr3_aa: CASSPPRGQETQYF

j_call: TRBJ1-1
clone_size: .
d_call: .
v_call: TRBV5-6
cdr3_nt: TGTGCCAGCAGCGGGGACAATGGGGACACTGAAGCTTTCTTT
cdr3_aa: CASSGDNGDTEAFF